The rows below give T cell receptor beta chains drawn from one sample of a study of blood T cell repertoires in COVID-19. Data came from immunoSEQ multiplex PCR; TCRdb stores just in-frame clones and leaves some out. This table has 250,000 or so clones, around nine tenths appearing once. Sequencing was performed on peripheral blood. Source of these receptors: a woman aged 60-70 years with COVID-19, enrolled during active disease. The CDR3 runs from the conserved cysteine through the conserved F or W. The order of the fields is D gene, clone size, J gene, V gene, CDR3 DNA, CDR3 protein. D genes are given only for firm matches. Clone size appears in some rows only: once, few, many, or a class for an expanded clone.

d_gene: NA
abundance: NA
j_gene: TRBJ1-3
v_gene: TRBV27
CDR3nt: TGTGCCAGCAGGTCACAGGGATCTTCTGGAAACACCATATATTTT
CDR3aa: CASRSQGSSGNTIYF

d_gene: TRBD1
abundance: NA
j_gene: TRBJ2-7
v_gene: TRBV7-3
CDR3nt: TGTGCCAGCAGCGTCCGACAGGGGGCCAACGAGCAGTACTTC
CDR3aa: CASSVRQGANEQYF

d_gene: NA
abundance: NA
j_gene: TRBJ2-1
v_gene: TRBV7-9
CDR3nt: TGTGCCAGCAGTCTAAACGGTGAGCAGTTCTTC
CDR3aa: CASSLNGEQFF

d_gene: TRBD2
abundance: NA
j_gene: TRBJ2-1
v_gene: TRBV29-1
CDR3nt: TGCAGCGTTCTTAATAGCGGGGCTTATGAGCAGTTCTTC
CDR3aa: CSVLNSGAYEQFF

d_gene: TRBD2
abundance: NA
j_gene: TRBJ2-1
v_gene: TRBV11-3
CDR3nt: TGTGCCAGCAGCTTGGGACTAGCGGGAGCCGAGTTCCATGAGCAGTTCTTC
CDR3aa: CASSLGLAGAEFHEQFF

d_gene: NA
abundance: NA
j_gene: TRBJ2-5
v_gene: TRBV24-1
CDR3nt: TGTGCTACCAGTGATTTCCGGCGGGGAGAGACCCAGTACTTC
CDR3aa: CATSDFRRGETQYF

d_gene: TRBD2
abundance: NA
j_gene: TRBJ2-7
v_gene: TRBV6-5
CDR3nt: TGTGCCAGCAGGAGGACTAGCGACTCCTACGAGCAGTACTTC
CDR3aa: CASRRTSDSYEQYF

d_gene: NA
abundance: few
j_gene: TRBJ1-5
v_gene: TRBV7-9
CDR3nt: TGTGCCAGCAGCCGGGGAGGTCAGCCCCAGCATTTT
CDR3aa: CASSRGGQPQHF

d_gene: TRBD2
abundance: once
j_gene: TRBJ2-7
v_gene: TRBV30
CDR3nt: TGTGCCTGGAGTGTACCCAGCGGGAGGGCTAGCTACGAGCAGTACTTC
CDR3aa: CAWSVPSGRASYEQYF

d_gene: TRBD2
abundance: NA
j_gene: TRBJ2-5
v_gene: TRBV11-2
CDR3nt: TGTGCCAGCAGCTTAGTACGCGGGGGGGGAGAGACCCAGTACTTC
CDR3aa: CASSLVRGGGETQYF

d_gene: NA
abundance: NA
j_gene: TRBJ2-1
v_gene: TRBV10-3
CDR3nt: TGTGCCATCAGTATGACTAGACCGAAATACAATGAGCAGTTCTTC
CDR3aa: CAISMTRPKYNEQFF

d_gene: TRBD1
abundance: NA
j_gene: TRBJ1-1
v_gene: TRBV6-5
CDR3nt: TGTGCCAGCAGCAGCCGGGACAGGGGGAACACTGAAGCTTTCTTT
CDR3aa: CASSSRDRGNTEAFF

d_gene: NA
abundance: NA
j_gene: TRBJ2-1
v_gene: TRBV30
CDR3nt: TGTGCCTGGAGTGTTTGGGTAGCGGAGAATGAGCAGTTCTTC
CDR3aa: CAWSVWVAENEQFF

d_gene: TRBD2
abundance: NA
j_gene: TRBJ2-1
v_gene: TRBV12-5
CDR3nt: TGTGCTAGTGGTTTCGGGACTAGCGGGACCTCCTCCTACAATGAGCAGTTCTTC
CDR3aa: CASGFGTSGTSSYNEQFF

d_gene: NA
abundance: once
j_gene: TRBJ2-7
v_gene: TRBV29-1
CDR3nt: TGCAGCGTTAAAAAGACAATGGGCACCTACGAGCAGTACTTC
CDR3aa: CSVKKTMGTYEQYF

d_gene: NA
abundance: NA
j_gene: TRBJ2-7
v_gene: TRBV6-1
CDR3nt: TGTGCCAGCAGTGAAGGGGGGGGGCCGTACGAGCAGTACTTC
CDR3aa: CASSEGGGPYEQYF

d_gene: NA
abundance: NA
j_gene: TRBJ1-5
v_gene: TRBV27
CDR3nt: TGTGCCAGCAGTTTATTCGGGGTTGCTCAGCCCCAGCATTTT
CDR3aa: CASSLFGVAQPQHF

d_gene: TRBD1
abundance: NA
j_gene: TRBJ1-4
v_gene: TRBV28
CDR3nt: TGTGCCAGCAGTCAGTGGGGACAGGGGAATGAAAAACTGTTTTTT
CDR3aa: CASSQWGQGNEKLFF

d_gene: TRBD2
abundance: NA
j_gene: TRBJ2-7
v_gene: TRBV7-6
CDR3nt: TGTGCCAGCAGCTTAGGAGTATCGGGAGGACACTACGAGCAGTACTTC
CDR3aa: CASSLGVSGGHYEQYF

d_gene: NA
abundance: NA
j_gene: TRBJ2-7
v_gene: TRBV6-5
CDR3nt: TGTGCCAGCAGCCAGGCGAGGGAGCCGTTCCACGAGCAGTACTTC
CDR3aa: CASSQAREPFHEQYF

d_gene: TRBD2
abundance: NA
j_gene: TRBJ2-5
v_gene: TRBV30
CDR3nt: TGTGCCTGGAGTGCAAGGACTAGCGGGAGATGGAAAGAGACCCAGTACTTC
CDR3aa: CAWSARTSGRWKETQYF

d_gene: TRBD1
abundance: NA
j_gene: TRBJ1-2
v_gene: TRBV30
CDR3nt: TGTGCCTGGAGTGGCGGGACAGGGTGGGGTGGCTACACCTTC
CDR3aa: CAWSGGTGWGGYTF

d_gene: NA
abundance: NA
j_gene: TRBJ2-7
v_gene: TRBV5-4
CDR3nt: TGTGCCAGCAGCGCCGGGCCCCGAAAGGGGTACGAGCAGTACTTC
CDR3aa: CASSAGPRKGYEQYF

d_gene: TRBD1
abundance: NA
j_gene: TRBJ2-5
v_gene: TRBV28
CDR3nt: TGTGCCAGCAGTCGTAGACAGGGGGAGCAAGAGACCCAGTACTTC
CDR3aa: CASSRRQGEQETQYF

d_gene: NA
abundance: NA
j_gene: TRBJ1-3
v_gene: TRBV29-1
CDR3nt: TGCAGCGTTGAAAGCGGGGGAGACGGAAACACCATATATTTT
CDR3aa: CSVESGGDGNTIYF

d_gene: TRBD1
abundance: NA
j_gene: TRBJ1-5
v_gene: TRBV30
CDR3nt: TGTGCCTGGCGGGACAGGGGGCGATTCTGGGCGCCCCAGCATTTT
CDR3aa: CAWRDRGRFWAPQHF

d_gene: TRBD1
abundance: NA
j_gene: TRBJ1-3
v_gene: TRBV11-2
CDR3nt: TGTGCCAGCAGGCGAGACAGGGTCCTCTCTGGAAACACCATATATTTT
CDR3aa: CASRRDRVLSGNTIYF